This record looks at one TCR beta chain sequence and its context. No antigen is known for it. The sample is drawn from a study of cytomegalovirus exposure and HLA in healthy donors. Study conclusions and caveats: There were around 160 TCR beta chains listed as cytomegalovirus-associated.

In the PCR, 60 Vbeta and 13 Jbeta primers were used. Here immunoSEQ multiplex PCR was the method, and the copy in TCRdb shows in-frame clones only, minus some. Here the sample table reports approximately 93,000 clones. The sequence was collected from a woman in her 30s in good health and CMV-seronegative. The source material was PBMCs.

The CDR3 nucleotides read TGCGCCAGCAGCTTGCGAGCGGGGGGGCACGAGCAGTACTTC. Protein sequence: CASSLRAGGHEQYF. The chain links TRBV5-1 to TRBJ2-7, with 10 bases matching TRBD2. Trimming removed 1 base from V and 5 bases from J; junction bases left unmatched: 3. There are 14 residues in the CDR3. Germline CDR1 and CDR2: SGHRS and YFSETQ.